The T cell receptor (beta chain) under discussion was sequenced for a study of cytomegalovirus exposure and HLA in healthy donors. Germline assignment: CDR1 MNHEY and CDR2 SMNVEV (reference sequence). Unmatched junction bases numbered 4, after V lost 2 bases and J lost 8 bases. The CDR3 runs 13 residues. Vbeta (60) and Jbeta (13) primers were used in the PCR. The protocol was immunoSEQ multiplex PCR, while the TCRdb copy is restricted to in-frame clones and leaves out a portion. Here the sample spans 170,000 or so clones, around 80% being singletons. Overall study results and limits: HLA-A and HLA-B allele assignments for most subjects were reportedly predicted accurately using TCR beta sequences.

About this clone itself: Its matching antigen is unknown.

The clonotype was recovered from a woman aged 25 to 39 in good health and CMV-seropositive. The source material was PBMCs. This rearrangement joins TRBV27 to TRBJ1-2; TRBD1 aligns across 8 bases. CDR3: CASSLQGAVGYTF. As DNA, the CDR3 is TGTGCCAGCAGTTTACAGGGGGCGGTAGGCTACACCTTC.